The next 3 T cell receptor beta chains were all read from a single sample in a study of blood T cell repertoires in COVID-19. Method: immunoSEQ multiplex PCR; TCRdb's copy keeps in-frame clones and lacks some. This sample has over 350,000 clones; more than 70% occur once, and the top ten carry less than 1.5%. The sequenced sample consisted of PBMCs or T cells enriched from blood (not recorded which). These TCRs come from a woman aged 18-29 years who had recovered from COVID-19.

This rearrangement joins TRBV2 to TRBJ2-3; a possible D gene is TRBD2 (5 bases). CDR3 length: 10 residues. Germline V gives CDR1 SNHLY, CDR2 FYNNEI. V lost 8 bases and J lost 8, with 8 bases in between. Here the CDR3 reads CASARGTQYF. The CDR3 DNA sequence: TGTGCCAGCGCCCGGGGTACGCAGTATTTT.

This sequence joins TRBV6-5 and TRBJ2-7; TRBD1 matches at 10 bases. V lost 6 bases to trimming and J lost 3 bases; unmatched junction nucleotides: 5. This CDR3 spans 14 amino acids. The germline CDR1 and CDR2 sequences are MNHEY and SVGAGI. CDR3 nucleotide sequence: TGTGCCAGCAGGAGGGGGACAGGGGTCTACGAGCAGTACTTC. It is translated as CASRRGTGVYEQYF.

The chain has TRBV7-2 and TRBJ2-3, with 12 bases identical to TRBD2. CDR1 is SGHTA, CDR2 FQGNSA, per germline. Trimming at V came to 5 bases and at J to 1 base, leaving 4 bases not matched to a gene. The CDR3 loop spans 16 amino acids. The CDR3 nucleotides are TGTGCCAGCAGCCTCCGACTAGCGGGGGGCACAGATACGCAGTATTTT. The encoded protein is CASSLRLAGGTDTQYF.